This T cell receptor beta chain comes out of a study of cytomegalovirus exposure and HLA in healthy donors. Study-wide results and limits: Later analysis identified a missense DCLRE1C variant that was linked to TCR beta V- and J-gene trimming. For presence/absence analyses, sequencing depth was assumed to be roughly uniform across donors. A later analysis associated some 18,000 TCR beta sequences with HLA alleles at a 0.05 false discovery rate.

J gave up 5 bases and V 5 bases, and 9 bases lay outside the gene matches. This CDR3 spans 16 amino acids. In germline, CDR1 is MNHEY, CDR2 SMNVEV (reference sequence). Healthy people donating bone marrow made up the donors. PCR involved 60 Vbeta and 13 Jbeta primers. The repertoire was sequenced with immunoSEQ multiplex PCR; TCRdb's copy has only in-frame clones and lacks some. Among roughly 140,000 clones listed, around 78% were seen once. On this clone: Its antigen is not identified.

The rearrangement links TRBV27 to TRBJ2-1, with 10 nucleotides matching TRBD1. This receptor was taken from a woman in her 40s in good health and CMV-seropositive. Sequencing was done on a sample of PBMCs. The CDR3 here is CASSTSRDRGHNEQFF. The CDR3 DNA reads TGTGCCAGCAGTACGTCCCGGGACAGGGGCCACAATGAGCAGTTCTTC.